This T cell receptor (beta chain) was captured by sequencing in a study of shared clonotypes between healthy human individuals. CD45RA+ naive and CD45RA-negative memory subsets were separated from CD4+ cells. The table came from immunoSEQ multiplex PCR; TCRdb's copy has only in-frame clones and leaves some out. The sample carries approximately 2.4 million clones, 90% to 96% recorded once. There are 15 residues in the CDR3. V gave up 3 bases and J gave up 2 bases, with 13 bases separating them. In germline, CDR1 is MDHEN, CDR2 SYDVKM. This chain connects TRBV28 to TRBJ2-5; a weak D match, TRBD2 (6 bases). The TCR sequence derives from a man between 18 and 29 years old in good health. Sequenced material: naive CD4+ T cells sorted from blood. This sample's subset: CD45RA+ positively selected. The CDR3 bases are TGTGCCAGCAGTTTGGGACTCAGAGGACAAGAGACCCAGTACTTC. Translation: CASSLGLRGQETQYF. Drawing the rest from reference TRBV28 and TRBJ2-5, the complete variable domain is DVKVTQSSRYLVKRTGEKVFLECVQDMDHENMFWYRQDPGLGLRLIYFSYDVKMKEKGDIPEGYSVSREKKERFSLILESASTNQTSMYLCASSLGLRGQETQYFGPGTRLLVL.